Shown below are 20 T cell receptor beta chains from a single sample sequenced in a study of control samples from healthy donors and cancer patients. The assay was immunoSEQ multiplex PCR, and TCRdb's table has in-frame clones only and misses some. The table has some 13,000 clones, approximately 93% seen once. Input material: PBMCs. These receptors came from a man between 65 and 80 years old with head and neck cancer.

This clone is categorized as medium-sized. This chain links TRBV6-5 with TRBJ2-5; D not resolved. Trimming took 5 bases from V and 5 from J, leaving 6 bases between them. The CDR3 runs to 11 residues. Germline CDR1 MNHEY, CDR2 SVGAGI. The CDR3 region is CASSHEETQYF. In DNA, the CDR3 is TGTGCCAGCAGTCACGAGGAGACCCAGTACTTC.

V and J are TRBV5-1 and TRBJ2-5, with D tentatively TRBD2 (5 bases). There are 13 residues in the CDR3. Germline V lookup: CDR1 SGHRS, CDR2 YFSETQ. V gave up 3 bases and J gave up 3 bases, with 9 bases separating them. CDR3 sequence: CASSSGLEETQYF. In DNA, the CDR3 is TGCGCCAGCAGCTCTGGACTCGAAGAGACCCAGTACTTC.

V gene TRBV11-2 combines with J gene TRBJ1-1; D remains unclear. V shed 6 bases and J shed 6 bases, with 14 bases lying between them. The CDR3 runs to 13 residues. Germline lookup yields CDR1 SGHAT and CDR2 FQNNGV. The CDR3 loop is CASRLDWVAEAFF. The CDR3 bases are TGTGCCAGCAGATTGGACTGGGTCGCTGAAGCTTTCTTT.

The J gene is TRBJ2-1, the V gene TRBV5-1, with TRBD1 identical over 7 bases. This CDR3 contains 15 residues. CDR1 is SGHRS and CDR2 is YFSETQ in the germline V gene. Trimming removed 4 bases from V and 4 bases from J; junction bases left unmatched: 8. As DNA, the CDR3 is TGCGCCAGCAGCCGTACGGGACAGCTTTACAATGAGCAGTTCTTC. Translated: CASSRTGQLYNEQFF.

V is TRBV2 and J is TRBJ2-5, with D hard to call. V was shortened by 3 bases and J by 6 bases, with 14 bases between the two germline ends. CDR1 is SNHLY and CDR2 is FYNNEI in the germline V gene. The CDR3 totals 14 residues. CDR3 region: CASSDRFRVKTQYF. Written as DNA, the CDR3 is TGTGCCAGCAGTGATAGGTTTAGGGTTAAGACCCAGTACTTC.

Written as DNA, the CDR3 is TGTGCCAGCAAATCGACAGGGGGAACAGATACGCAGTATTTT. This codes for CASKSTGGTDTQYF. The chain joins TRBV27 to TRBJ2-3, with 9 bases aligning to TRBD1. V was clipped by 7 bases and J by 3 bases; unmatched bases: 5. Germline CDR1 reads MNHEY; CDR2 reads SMNVEV (reference sequence). CDR3 size: 14 residues.

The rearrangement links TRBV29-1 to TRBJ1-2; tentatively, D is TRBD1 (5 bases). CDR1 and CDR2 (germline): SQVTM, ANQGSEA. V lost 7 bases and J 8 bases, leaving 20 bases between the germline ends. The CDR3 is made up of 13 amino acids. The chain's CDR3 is CSGRGTGLRGYTF. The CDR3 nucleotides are TGCAGCGGACGGGGGACGGGCTTGAGAGGCTACACCTTC.

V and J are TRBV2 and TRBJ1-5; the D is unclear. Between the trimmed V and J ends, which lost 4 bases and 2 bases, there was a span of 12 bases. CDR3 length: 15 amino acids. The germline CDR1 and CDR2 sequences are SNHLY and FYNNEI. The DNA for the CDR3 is TGTGCCAGCAGTGGTGCGAGGGTTGGCAATCAGCCCCAGCATTTT. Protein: CASSGARVGNQPQHF.

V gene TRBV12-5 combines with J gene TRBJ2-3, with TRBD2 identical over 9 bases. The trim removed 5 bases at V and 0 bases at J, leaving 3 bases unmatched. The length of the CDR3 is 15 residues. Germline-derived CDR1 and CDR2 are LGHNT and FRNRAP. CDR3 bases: TGTGCTAGTGGTCCTAGCGGGACCAGCACAGATACGCAGTATTTT. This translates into CASGPSGTSTDTQYF.

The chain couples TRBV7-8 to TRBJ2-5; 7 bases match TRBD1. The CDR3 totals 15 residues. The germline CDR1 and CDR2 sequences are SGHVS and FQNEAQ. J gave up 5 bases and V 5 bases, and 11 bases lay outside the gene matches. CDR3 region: CASSPRQGPSETQYF. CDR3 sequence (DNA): TGTGCCAGCAGCCCCCGACAGGGTCCCTCGGAGACCCAGTACTTC.

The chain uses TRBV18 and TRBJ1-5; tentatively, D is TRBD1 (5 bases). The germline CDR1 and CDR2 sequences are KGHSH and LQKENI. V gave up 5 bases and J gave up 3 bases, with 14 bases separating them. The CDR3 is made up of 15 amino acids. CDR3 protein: CASSEGRLLNQPQHF. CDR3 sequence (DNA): TGTGCCAGCTCAGAGGGACGTCTACTCAATCAGCCCCAGCATTTT.

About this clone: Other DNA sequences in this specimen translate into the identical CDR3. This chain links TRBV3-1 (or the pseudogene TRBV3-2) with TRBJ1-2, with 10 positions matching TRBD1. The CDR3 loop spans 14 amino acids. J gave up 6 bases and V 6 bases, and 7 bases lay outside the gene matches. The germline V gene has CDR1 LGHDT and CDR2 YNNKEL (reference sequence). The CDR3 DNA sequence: TGTGCCAGCAGTATGTTCGGGACAGGGGATGGCTACACCTTC. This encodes CASSMFGTGDGYTF.

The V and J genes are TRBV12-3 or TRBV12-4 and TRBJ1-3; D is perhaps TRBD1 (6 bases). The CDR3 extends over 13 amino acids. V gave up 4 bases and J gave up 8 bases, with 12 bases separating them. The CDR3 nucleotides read TGTGCCAGCAGTTCCCACGGGGGCGACACCATATATTTT. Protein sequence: CASSSHGGDTIYF.

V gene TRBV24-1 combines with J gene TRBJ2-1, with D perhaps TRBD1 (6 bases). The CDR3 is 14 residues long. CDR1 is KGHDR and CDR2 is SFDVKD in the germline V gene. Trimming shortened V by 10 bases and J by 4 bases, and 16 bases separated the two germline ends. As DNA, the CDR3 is TGTGCCACATCGGACAGTAGAGCTTACAATGAGCAGTTCTTC. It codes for CATSDSRAYNEQFF.

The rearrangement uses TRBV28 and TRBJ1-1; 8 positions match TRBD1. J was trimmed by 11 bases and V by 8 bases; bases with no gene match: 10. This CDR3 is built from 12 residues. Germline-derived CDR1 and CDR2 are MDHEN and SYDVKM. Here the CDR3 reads CASAGQGAGAFF. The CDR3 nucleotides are TGTGCCAGCGCGGGGCAGGGGGCTGGGGCTTTCTTT.

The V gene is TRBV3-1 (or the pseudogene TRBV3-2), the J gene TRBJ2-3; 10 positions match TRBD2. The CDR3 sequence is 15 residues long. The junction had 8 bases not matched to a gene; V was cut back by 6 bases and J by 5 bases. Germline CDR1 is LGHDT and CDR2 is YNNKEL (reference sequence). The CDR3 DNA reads TGTGCCAGCAGACCCGGGACTAGCGCGGTAGATACGCAGTATTTT. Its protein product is CASRPGTSAVDTQYF.

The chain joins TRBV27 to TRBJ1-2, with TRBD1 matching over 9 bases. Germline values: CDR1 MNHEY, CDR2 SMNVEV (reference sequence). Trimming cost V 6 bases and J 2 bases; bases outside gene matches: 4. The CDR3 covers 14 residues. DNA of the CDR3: TGTGCCAGCAGCCTGACAGGGGGGAACTATGGCTACACCTTC. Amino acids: CASSLTGGNYGYTF.

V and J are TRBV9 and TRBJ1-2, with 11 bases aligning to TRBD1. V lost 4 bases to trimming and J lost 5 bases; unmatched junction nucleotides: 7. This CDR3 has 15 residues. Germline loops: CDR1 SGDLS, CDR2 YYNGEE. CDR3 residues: CASSKGQGAVYGYTF. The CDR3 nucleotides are TGTGCCAGCAGCAAAGGACAGGGGGCAGTGTATGGCTACACCTTC.

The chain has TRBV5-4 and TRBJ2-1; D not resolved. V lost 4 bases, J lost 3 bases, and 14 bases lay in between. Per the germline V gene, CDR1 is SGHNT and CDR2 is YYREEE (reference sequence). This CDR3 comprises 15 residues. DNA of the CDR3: TGTGCCAGCAGCCCGGCCCTCCAGGACTACAATGAGCAGTTCTTC. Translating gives CASSPALQDYNEQFF. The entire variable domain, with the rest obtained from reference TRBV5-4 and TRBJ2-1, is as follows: ETGVTQSPTHLIKTRGQQVTLRCSSQSGHNTVSWYQQALGQGPQFIFQYYREEENGRGNFPPRFSGLQFPNYSSELNVNALELDDSALYLCASSPALQDYNEQFFGPGTRLTVL.

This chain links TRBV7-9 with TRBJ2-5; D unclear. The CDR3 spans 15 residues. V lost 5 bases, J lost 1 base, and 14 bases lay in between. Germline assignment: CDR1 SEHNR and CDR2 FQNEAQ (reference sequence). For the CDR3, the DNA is TGTGCCAGCAGCCGGATGGGCGGAAGCCAAGAGACCCAGTACTTC. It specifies CASSRMGGSQETQYF.